The present TCR beta chain was sequenced within a study of read filtering for tumor transcriptome and immune sequencing. Overall study: IR-seq gave about 3.5 to 10.27 million TCR reads per sample; RNA-seq gave about 80 to 1,300.

Molecular barcoded adaptors covering alpha/delta and beta/gamma chains were used on around 370 ng RNA. A single record per CDR3 protein comes from TCRdb applying MiXCR to the reads. The sample has approximately 45,000 distinct CDR3 sequences, about 20% seen once. Germline assignment: CDR1 MDHEN and CDR2 SYDVKM. V lost 11 bases to trimming and J lost 2 bases, with 14 bases between them. The CDR3 is 13 amino acids. This clonotype came up many times. The material sequenced was a population of CD138-negative cells sorted from bone marrow. V gene TRBV28 combines with J gene TRBJ2-3, with D perhaps matching TRBD2 (5 bases). This clonotype was sampled from a donor aged 40 or over with multiple myeloma. The DNA of the CDR3 is TGTGCCGGCGGGCGGAGTAACACAGATACGCAGTATTTT. Amino acids: CAGGRSNTDTQYF.